This is a list of T cell receptor beta chains from one sample in a study of T cell repertoires in cytomegalovirus infection. Using its own MiXCR run on the reads, TCRdb lists one record per CDR3 protein. There are about 920,000 distinct CDR3 sequences in the sample; around 32% occur only once, and over 12% lies in the top ten. Antigens of these TCRs are unknown. The sample here was cultured CD8+ T cells from PBMCs, taken from culture after CMV antigen stimulation. These receptor sequences come from a human donor in good health (CMV status not recorded). Some clones in this sample may be carry-over from other donors' samples. Each CDR3 is given with its conserved first and last residue. A D gene is named only where the DNA matches it firmly. Clone size appears in some rows only: once, few, many, or a class for an expanded clone.

>TRBJ1-2|TRBV27|13|NA|NA
TGTGCCAGCAGCCGCAAGGCGCTCTATCGCTACACCTTC
CASSRKALYRYTF
>TRBJ1-1|TRBV2|13|NA|NA
TGTGCCAGCAGTGAAGTCAGAAAAACTGAAGCTTTCTTT
CASSEVRKTEAFF
>TRBJ1-6|TRBV4-1|14|NA|NA
TGCGCCAGCAGCCCTGCAGGGAGTCAATCACCCCTCCACTTT
CASSPAGSQSPLHF
>TRBJ2-3|TRBV7-9|17|NA|NA
TGTGCCAGCAGCTCCATAGCTCGGGCGGGGAGCACAGATACGCAGTATTTT
CASSSIARAGSTDTQYF
>TRBJ2-3|TRBV7-7|14|NA|many
TGTGCTAGCAGCTTAGCCGCGAACACAGATACGCAGTATTTT
CASSLAANTDTQYF
>TRBJ2-5|TRBV7-8|15|TRBD2|many
TGTGCCAGCAGCGCCGTTAGCGGGGCGAGGGAGACCCAGTACTTC
CASSAVSGARETQYF
>TRBJ1-5|TRBV20-1|15|TRBD1|few
TGCAGTGCTATAGAAACAGGGGGCGAGGATCAGCCCCAGCATTTT
CSAIETGGEDQPQHF
>TRBJ1-2|TRBV6-2/TRBV6-3|15|NA|NA
TGTGCCAGCAGTTCCTGGACGGTAGTCCACTATGGCTACACCTTC
CASSSWTVVHYGYTF
>TRBJ1-1|TRBV19|15|TRBD1|NA
TGTGCCAGTAGTATCTACGACAGGGCTGTCACTGAAGCTTTCTTT
CASSIYDRAVTEAFF
>TRBJ2-3|TRBV14|16|TRBD1|NA
TGTGCCAGCAACCACCGGGGACAGACTAGCACAGATACGCAGTATTTT
CASNHRGQTSTDTQYF
>TRBJ1-5|TRBV6-2/TRBV6-3|14|TRBD1|many
TGTGCCAGCAGTTACGGGACAGGGAATCAGCCCCAGCATTTT
CASSYGTGNQPQHF
>TRBJ1-5|TRBV6-5|14|NA|NA
TGTGCCAGCAGTCCTAATTCCGCGGATCAGCCCCAGCATTTT
CASSPNSADQPQHF
>TRBJ2-1|TRBV7-6|16|NA|few
TGTGCCAGCAGCGGCCCAGACTCGAGCTCCTACAATGAGCAGTTCTTC
CASSGPDSSSYNEQFF
>TRBJ1-5|TRBV7-8|15|TRBD1|many
TGTGCCAGCAGTATAGAGGGACAGACAAATCAGCCCCAGCATTTT
CASSIEGQTNQPQHF
>TRBJ2-1|TRBV4-3|15|TRBD1|NA
TGCGCCAGCAGCCAAGATGGGGACAGCTTCAATGAGCAGTTCTTC
CASSQDGDSFNEQFF
>TRBJ2-3|TRBV19|13|NA|few
TGTGCCATCAAAGACAGAGACACAGATACGCAGTATTTT
CAIKDRDTDTQYF
>TRBJ2-1|TRBV7-6|14|TRBD2|medium-sized
TGTGCCAGCAGCCGTACGGGGGGAGGAGATGAGCAGTTCTTC
CASSRTGGGDEQFF
>TRBJ2-5|TRBV12-3/TRBV12-4|16|NA|NA
TGTGCCAGCAGTACAGCGGACACCGGGACTGAAGAGACCCAGTACTTC
CASSTADTGTEETQYF
>TRBJ2-1|TRBV14|16|NA|NA
TGTGCCAGCAGCGAAGTAGATTCCCCTTCCTACAATGAGCAGTTCTTC
CASSEVDSPSYNEQFF
>TRBJ2-1|TRBV6-6|16|TRBD1|few
TGTGCCAGCAGTTACCGGACAGGGGGCATCTACAATGAGCAGTTCTTC
CASSYRTGGIYNEQFF
>TRBJ2-1|TRBV19|11|NA|NA
TGTGCCAGTGGGACATCCAATGAGCAGTTCTTC
CASGTSNEQFF
>TRBJ1-2|TRBV6-5|15|NA|NA
TGTGCCAGCAGTTACTCATGGGGCCAGGACTATGGCTACACCTTC
CASSYSWGQDYGYTF
>TRBJ2-5|TRBV6-6|14|TRBD1|NA
TGTGCCAGCAGTTACGGACAGGGAAAAGAGACCCAGTACTTC
CASSYGQGKETQYF
>TRBJ1-4|TRBV4-3|17|NA|NA
TGCGCCAGCAGCCAAGAGGGACACCTTGCAACTAATGAAAAACTGTTTTTT
CASSQEGHLATNEKLFF
>TRBJ1-5|TRBV24-1|15|NA|NA
TGTGCCACCAGTGATGAGATGAATGGCAATCAGCCCCAGCATTTT
CATSDEMNGNQPQHF
>TRBJ1-5|TRBV28|14|TRBD1|NA
TGTGCCAGCAAGACGACAGGGGCCCCTCAGCCCCAGCATTTT
CASKTTGAPQPQHF
>TRBJ2-1|TRBV19|17|NA|once
TGTGCCAGTAGTATAGATTATCTGGGGAGCTCCTACAATGAGCAGTTCTTC
CASSIDYLGSSYNEQFF
>TRBJ2-1|TRBV7-9|14|TRBD2|few
TGTGCCAGCAGCGGGACTAGCGGGTACAATGAGCAGTTCTTC
CASSGTSGYNEQFF
>TRBJ1-1|TRBV7-3|15|NA|NA
TGTGCCAGCAGCCCCGCCCCAGGGACGAACACTGAAGCTTTCTTT
CASSPAPGTNTEAFF
>TRBJ2-3|TRBV12-3/TRBV12-4|14|TRBD1|NA
TGTGCCAGCATCCGACAGGGGGATGGGGATACGCAGTATTTT
CASIRQGDGDTQYF
>TRBJ2-6|TRBV6-2/TRBV6-3|17|NA|few
TGTGCCAGCAGTTACTCCCCCGGAAGTTCTGGGGCCAACGTCCTGACTTTC
CASSYSPGSSGANVLTF
>TRBJ1-1|TRBV6-2/TRBV6-3|15|TRBD1|few
TGTGCCAGCAGACAATCCCCAGGACAGGGGTCTGAAGCTTTCTTT
CASRQSPGQGSEAFF
>TRBJ2-1|TRBV7-8|13|NA|many
TGTGCCAGCAGCTTAGGGAGGGGGAAGGAGCAGTTCTTC
CASSLGRGKEQFF
>TRBJ2-7|TRBV27|14|NA|few
TGTGCCAGCAGAGGACCATTAGGCTCCTACGAGCAGTACTTC
CASRGPLGSYEQYF
>TRBJ2-3|TRBV7-2|15|TRBD2|many
TGTGCCAGCAGCTTAAGGGGAGGGGAGGCAGATACGCAGTATTTT
CASSLRGGEADTQYF
>TRBJ2-6|TRBV20-1|16|NA|NA
TGCAGTGCTAGAGCAGACCTGGCGCCCGGGGCCAACGTCCTGACTTTC
CSARADLAPGANVLTF
>TRBJ2-5|TRBV10-3|14|NA|few
TGTGCCATCAGTGAGTCGAATAGAGGGGAGACCCAGTACTTC
CAISESNRGETQYF
>TRBJ2-7|TRBV2|13|NA|NA
TGTGCCAGCAGTGACCTCCGTTCCTACGAGCAGTACTTC
CASSDLRSYEQYF
>TRBJ1-2|TRBV9|15|NA|NA
TGTGCCAGCAGCCGTCCCCAGGGGTCAGGCTATGGCTACACCTTC
CASSRPQGSGYGYTF
>TRBJ2-7|TRBV5-4|15|TRBD1|few
TGTGCCAGCAGCTTCCCGGGACAGGGGGCGTGGGAGCAGTACTTC
CASSFPGQGAWEQYF
>TRBJ2-3|TRBV5-1|14|NA|NA
TGCGCCAGCAGCTTCGACTACCGGACAGATACGCAGTATTTT
CASSFDYRTDTQYF
>TRBJ2-1|TRBV2|17|TRBD2|NA
TGTGCCAGCAGCGGTGAACTAGCGGGGGCCTACCGGGGTGAGCAGTTCTTC
CASSGELAGAYRGEQFF
>TRBJ1-5|TRBV5-6|15|NA|NA
TGTGCCAGCAGCTTGACAGCTTTGGGGGAACAGCCCCAGCATTTT
CASSLTALGEQPQHF
>TRBJ2-3|TRBV5-4|17|TRBD2|NA
TGTGCCAACAGCTCGACTAGCGGGGGGGCTTTCGCAGATACGCAGTATTTT
CANSSTSGGAFADTQYF
>TRBJ1-4|TRBV25-1|11|NA|once
TGTGCCAGCGGGGGACCGGAAAAACTGTTTTTT
CASGGPEKLFF
>TRBJ2-3|TRBV6-6|14|TRBD2|NA
TGTGCCAGCAGATTGAGCGGGGGATCGAATACGCAGTATTTT
CASRLSGGSNTQYF
>TRBJ2-2|TRBV6-5|15|NA|few
TGTGCCAGCAGTTATAGCACCTGGAACACCGGGGAGCTGTTTTTT
CASSYSTWNTGELFF
>TRBJ1-5|TRBV2|15|TRBD1|NA
TGTGCCAGCAGTGTGTACAGGGGAGGCAATCAGCCCCAGCATTTT
CASSVYRGGNQPQHF
>TRBJ1-1|TRBV27|14|NA|few
TGTGCCAGCAGTTACGCTGATCCTAACACTGAAGCTTTCTTT
CASSYADPNTEAFF
>TRBJ2-5|TRBV7-9|14|TRBD2|NA
TGTGCCAGCAGCTTAACTAGCGGGAGAAAGACCCAGTACTTC
CASSLTSGRKTQYF
>TRBJ2-3|TRBV7-4|15|NA|NA
TGTGCCAGCAGCTCTACTAGCCCGCACACAGATACGCAGTATTTT
CASSSTSPHTDTQYF